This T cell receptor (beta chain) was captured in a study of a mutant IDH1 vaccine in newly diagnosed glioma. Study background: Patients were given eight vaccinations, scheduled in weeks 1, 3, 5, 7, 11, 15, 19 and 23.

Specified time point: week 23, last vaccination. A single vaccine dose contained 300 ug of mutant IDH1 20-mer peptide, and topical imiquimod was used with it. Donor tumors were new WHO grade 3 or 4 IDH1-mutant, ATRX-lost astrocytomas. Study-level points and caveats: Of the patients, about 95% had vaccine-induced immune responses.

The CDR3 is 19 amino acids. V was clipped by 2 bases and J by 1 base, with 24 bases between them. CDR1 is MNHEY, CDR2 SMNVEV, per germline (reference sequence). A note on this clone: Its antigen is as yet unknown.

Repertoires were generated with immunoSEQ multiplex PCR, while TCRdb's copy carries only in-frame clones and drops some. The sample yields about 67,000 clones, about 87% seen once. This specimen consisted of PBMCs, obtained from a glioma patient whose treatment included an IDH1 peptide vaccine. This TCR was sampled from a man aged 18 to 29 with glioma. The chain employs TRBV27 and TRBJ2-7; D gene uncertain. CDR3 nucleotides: TGTGCCAGCAGTTTAAGGCCCCCCGCGGCAGATCCACGATCCTACGAGCAGTACTTC. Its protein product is CASSLRPPAADPRSYEQYF.